This T cell receptor beta chain was retrieved from a study of blood T cell repertoires in COVID-19. Across the study: Material from acute and convalescent COVID-19 was sourced from the United States, Italy and Spain.

V shed 1 base, J shed 3 bases, and the junction held 3 bases outside the gene matches. The CDR3 is 14 amino acids. Germline loops: CDR1 SGHAT, CDR2 FQNNGV. Data came from immunoSEQ multiplex PCR; TCRdb stores just in-frame clones and leaves some out. The top ten hold roughly 2% of the sample, which has about 400,000 clones, roughly 85% seen once. This clone came up once. The chain recombines TRBV11-2 with TRBJ2-7, with TRBD2 matching over 7 bases. The sequencing input was PBMCs or T cells enriched from blood (not recorded which). This clonotype was sampled from a woman under 30 with acute COVID-19. Written as DNA, the CDR3 is TGTGCCAGCAGCTTAGTACTAGCGCACTACGAGCAGTACTTC. Residues: CASSLVLAHYEQYF.